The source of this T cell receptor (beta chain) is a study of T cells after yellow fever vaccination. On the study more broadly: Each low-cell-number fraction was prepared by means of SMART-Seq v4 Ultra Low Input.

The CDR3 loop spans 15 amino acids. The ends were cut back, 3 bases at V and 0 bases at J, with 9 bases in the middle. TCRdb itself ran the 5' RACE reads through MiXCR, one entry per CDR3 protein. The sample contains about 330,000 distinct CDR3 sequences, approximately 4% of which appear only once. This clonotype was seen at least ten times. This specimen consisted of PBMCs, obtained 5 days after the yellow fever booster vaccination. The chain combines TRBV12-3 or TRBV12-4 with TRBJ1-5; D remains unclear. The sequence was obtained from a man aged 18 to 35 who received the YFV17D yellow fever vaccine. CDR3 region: CASSLTPYSNQPQHF. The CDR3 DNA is TGTGCCAGCAGTTTGACCCCTTATAGCAATCAGCCCCAGCATTTT.